These 30 T cell receptor beta chains came from one sample sequenced in a study of Tregs in tolerant kidney transplant recipients. This table comes from immunoSEQ multiplex PCR, and its TCRdb copy is limited to in-frame clones, with some not included. The top ten hold approximately 0.48% of the sample, which has 85,000 to 100,000 clones, 93% seen once. The starting material was CD4+ T cells from blood, obtained before the transplant. The receptors derive from a human donor who received a combined kidney and bone marrow transplant.

The gene calls are TRBV15 and TRBJ2-2, with no clear D. Per germline, CDR1 LNHNV and CDR2 YYDKDF (reference sequence). Trimming cost V 0 bases and J 1 base, with 9 bases left between them. The CDR3 contains 16 residues. CDR3 DNA: TGTGCCACCAGCAGAGACCGACTCTTGAACACCGGGGAGCTGTTTTTT. It translates to CATSRDRLLNTGELFF.

The chain links TRBV19 to TRBJ1-5; D remains unclear. V was trimmed by 6 bases and J by 5 bases, leaving 17 bases between them. In germline, CDR1 is LNHDA, CDR2 SQIVND (reference sequence). This CDR3 has 15 amino acids. CDR3 sequence reads: CASREDMSSYQPQHF. The CDR3 nucleotides read TGTGCCAGTAGGGAAGACATGTCCTCATATCAGCCCCAGCATTTT.

The genes are TRBV11-2 and TRBJ2-7; the match to TRBD2 covers 7 bases. The ends lost 3 bases at V and 3 bases at J; junction bases unmatched: 5. The CDR3 has 14 amino acids. Germline CDR1 and CDR2: SGHAT and FQNNGV. The CDR3: CASSLGGNLYEQYF. CDR3 in DNA: TGTGCCAGCAGCTTGGGGGGGAATCTCTACGAGCAGTACTTC.

The gene calls are TRBV11-3 and TRBJ2-5; no reliable D call. V lost 2 bases and J 7 bases, leaving 8 bases between the germline ends. The CDR3 contains 12 residues. CDR1 is SGHNT and CDR2 is YENEEA in the germline V gene. CDR3 in amino acids: CASSLSERTQYF. The CDR3 DNA follows: TGTGCCAGCAGCTTAAGTGAGCGGACCCAGTACTTC.

The rearrangement links TRBV5-1 to TRBJ2-5; the D is unclear. The CDR3 is 15 residues long. In germline, CDR1 is SGHRS, CDR2 YFSETQ. V shed 1 base and J shed 2 bases, with 12 bases lying between them. The DNA of the CDR3 is TGCGCCAGCAGCTTGTCGAGATGGTCTCAAGAGACCCAGTACTTC. Residues: CASSLSRWSQETQYF.

The rearrangement uses TRBV28 and TRBJ1-5; 12 positions agree with TRBD1. Germline V gives CDR1 MDHEN, CDR2 SYDVKM. V dropped 0 bases and J dropped 7; count of bases not matched to a gene: 4. CDR3 length equals 16 residues. In DNA, the CDR3 is TGTGCCAGCAGTTTATGGAGGGGGACAGGGGGCCAGCCCCAGCATTTT. Translated, it gives CASSLWRGTGGQPQHF.

The chain carries TRBV2 and TRBJ1-2, with D possibly TRBD1 on 5 matching bases. The CDR3 length is 14 residues. V was trimmed by 0 bases and J by 8 bases, leaving 13 bases between them. Per the germline V gene, CDR1 is SNHLY and CDR2 is FYNNEI. CDR3 sequence: CASSEALQGLGYTF. The CDR3, as DNA: TGTGCCAGCAGTGAAGCGCTTCAGGGACTCGGCTACACCTTC.

CDR3 protein: CSAGLLRETQYF. The CDR3 nucleotides read TGCAGCGCGGGACTCTTGCGGGAGACCCAGTACTTC. The chain recombines TRBV29-1 with TRBJ2-5, with D possibly matching TRBD2 (6 bases). Germline V CDR1 and CDR2: SQVTM, ANQGSEA. The germline V and J ends were trimmed by 7 bases and 5 bases, with 14 bases remaining between them. The CDR3 runs 12 residues.

The rearrangement uses TRBV4-3 and TRBJ1-1; D call uncertain. CDR3 size: 15 residues. Trimming removed 1 base at V and 5 bases at J, with 14 bases between. Per the germline V gene, CDR1 is LGHNA and CDR2 is YSLEER. The CDR3 DNA sequence: TGCGCCAGCAGCCAAGTAGTGGGGAGGAGGACTGAAGCTTTCTTT. It yields the protein CASSQVVGRRTEAFF.

This sequence joins TRBV6-6 and TRBJ2-7; 7 bases match TRBD1. Trimming removed 6 bases from V and 9 bases from J; junction bases left unmatched: 17. The CDR3 contains 15 residues. Per germline, CDR1 MNHNY and CDR2 SVGAGI (reference sequence). In DNA form, the CDR3 reads TGTGCCAGCAGCTCCCGCCCGGGACAGCTATCTGTGCAGTACTTC. Translating gives CASSSRPGQLSVQYF.

The V call is TRBV29-1, the J call TRBJ1-4; no clear D gene. Germline V gene lookup returns CDR1 SQVTM and CDR2 ANQGSEA. This CDR3 spans 12 amino acids. V was trimmed by 4 bases and J by 8 bases, leaving 11 bases between them. DNA of the CDR3: TGCAGCGTTGGAGAGGGCCGGGAAAAACTGTTTTTT. Translating it yields CSVGEGREKLFF.

Written as DNA, the CDR3 is TGCGCCAGCAGCGGGAGGAACTCTGGAAACACCATATATTTT. It specifies CASSGRNSGNTIYF. This rearrangement joins TRBV5-1 to TRBJ1-3; D unresolved. Per germline, CDR1 SGHRS and CDR2 YFSETQ. This CDR3 spans 14 amino acids. V gave up 4 bases and J gave up 0 bases, with 8 bases separating them.

The V call is TRBV10-1, the J call TRBJ2-5; 10 bases map to TRBD1. Germline CDR1 and CDR2: WNHNN and SYGVQD (reference sequence). The CDR3 extends over 16 amino acids. V shed 4 bases, J shed 5 bases, and the junction held 10 bases outside the gene matches. CDR3 protein: CASSVAGTGESETQYF. The CDR3 DNA sequence: TGCGCCAGCAGTGTGGCCGGGACAGGGGAGTCGGAGACCCAGTACTTC.

CDR3 in DNA: TGTGCCAGCAGCCTGCCCGGGGAGGGCGAGCAGTACTTC. Translated: CASSLPGEGEQYF. V is TRBV6-6 and J is TRBJ2-7, with TRBD2 matching 7 bases. Germline assignment: CDR1 MNHNY and CDR2 SVGAGI (reference sequence). V trimming: 6 bases; J trimming: 6 bases; junction bases outside the gene matches: 8. The CDR3 has 13 residues.

This clone has only one observation. The V call is TRBV19, the J call TRBJ1-2; a possible D gene is TRBD1 (5 bases). V shed 3 bases and J shed 4 bases, with 9 bases lying between them. CDR1 and CDR2 from the germline V gene are LNHDA and SQIVND (reference sequence). The CDR3 runs 13 residues. The CDR3 protein is CASSMTVSYGYTF. The CDR3 DNA sequence: TGTGCCAGTAGTATGACAGTGTCCTATGGCTACACCTTC.

The V call is TRBV5-5, the J call TRBJ1-5, with no clear D. This CDR3 contains 14 residues. The V gene's germline CDR1 is SGHKS and CDR2 YYEKEE (reference sequence). The V end lost 2 bases, the J end lost 0 bases, and 6 bases lay between the germline ends. CDR3 in amino acids: CASSFSTSNQPQHF. CDR3 nucleotide sequence: TGTGCCAGCAGCTTCAGTACTAGCAATCAGCCCCAGCATTTT.

V is TRBV19 and J is TRBJ2-2, with D unclear. Trimming removed 1 base at V and 4 bases at J, with 19 bases between. CDR1 and CDR2 (germline): LNHDA, SQIVND (reference sequence). The length of the CDR3 is 18 residues. The CDR3 spells CASSIGSLLGPSTGELFF. The CDR3 bases are TGTGCCAGTAGTATAGGGAGCCTCTTAGGCCCCTCCACCGGGGAGCTGTTTTTT.

The J gene is TRBJ1-1, the V gene TRBV30, with a tentative D call TRBD1 (6 bases). V was clipped by 3 bases and J by 1 base, with 12 bases between them. Germline V gene lookup returns CDR1 GTSNPN and CDR2 SVGIG (reference sequence). This CDR3 is 14 amino acids long. The CDR3 DNA is TGTGCCTGGAGGAGCACAGGGACGAACACTGAAGCTTTCTTT. Translating it yields CAWRSTGTNTEAFF.

This sequence joins TRBV14 and TRBJ2-3, with unresolved D. The V end was cut by 0 bases, the J end by 2 bases, with 18 bases between. CDR1 and CDR2 from the germline V gene are SGHDN and FVKESK. This CDR3 is built from 18 residues. CDR3 bases: TGTGCCAGCAGCCAAGATCGCCCCGGCGACTCCCTCACAGATACGCAGTATTTT. It yields the protein CASSQDRPGDSLTDTQYF.

The rearrangement joins TRBV6-5 to TRBJ1-2; no reliable D call. The germline V gene encodes CDR1 MNHEY and CDR2 SVGAGI. The CDR3 runs to 14 residues. V was cut by 6 bases and J by 0 bases, with 11 bases left in between. This CDR3 reads CASRRTVTNYGYTF. The DNA for the CDR3 is TGTGCCAGCAGGCGAACAGTTACTAACTATGGCTACACCTTC.

The chain combines TRBV18 with TRBJ2-1, with TRBD1 identical over 8 bases. CDR3 length: 17 amino acids. Looked up from germline, CDR1 is KGHSH and CDR2 is LQKENI. Germline trimming cut 5 bases from V and 1 base from J; bases unmatched to any gene: 10. The CDR3 region has the DNA TGTGCCAGCTCAACCTATCGGACAGGGACGTCCTACAATGAGCAGTTCTTC. Translated: CASSTYRTGTSYNEQFF.

This clone has more than one count but fewer than ten. The rearrangement uses TRBV7-2 and TRBJ2-7; D is undetermined. CDR1 and CDR2 from the germline V gene are SGHTA and FQGNSA. Trimming left V 10 bases short and J 5 bases short, with 9 bases between. This CDR3 is 10 amino acids long. CDR3 DNA: TGTGCCACCTGGAGACACGAGCAGTACTTC. The encoded protein is CATWRHEQYF.

For the CDR3, the DNA is TGCGCCAGCAGCCAAGTCCGGGGACAGGGGTTTTACGAGCAGTACTTC. Translation gives CASSQVRGQGFYEQYF. V is TRBV4-3 and J is TRBJ2-7; 10 nucleotides agree with TRBD1. The CDR3 runs 16 residues. Germline V gives CDR1 LGHNA, CDR2 YSLEER. With V trimmed by 1 base and J by 4 bases, 7 bases remained unmatched.

This rearrangement joins TRBV11-3 to TRBJ1-2; 7 nucleotides line up with TRBD1. This CDR3 has 14 amino acids. V was pared by 1 base and J by 2 bases, with 1 base of the junction left unmatched. Germline V CDR1 and CDR2: SGHNT, YENEEA. CDR3 amino acids: CASSLARGNYGYTF. CDR3 nucleotides: TGTGCCAGCAGCTTAGCCAGGGGGAACTATGGCTACACCTTC.

This clone was observed a few times. This chain uses TRBV19 with TRBJ1-4; D ambiguous. V was shortened by 9 bases and J by 0 bases, with 11 bases between the two germline ends. CDR3 length: 14 residues. Germline V gene lookup returns CDR1 LNHDA and CDR2 SQIVND (reference sequence). The CDR3 nucleotides are TGTGCCAGCACCGAGTTGGCAACTAATGAAAAACTGTTTTTT. This codes for CASTELATNEKLFF.

The genes are TRBV5-1 and TRBJ1-5; D ambiguous. Germline V gene lookup returns CDR1 SGHRS and CDR2 YFSETQ. The CDR3 loop spans 15 amino acids. Trimming took off 0 bases at V and 6 bases at J, with 13 bases between the two ends. The DNA for the CDR3 is TGCGCCAGCAGCTTGGATGAGGGTAGTAGTCAGCCCCAGCATTTT. Its protein product is CASSLDEGSSQPQHF.

The V gene is TRBV7-2, the J gene TRBJ2-6, with D tentatively TRBD2 (7 bases). V lost 2 bases and J 2 bases, leaving 10 bases between the germline ends. Germline CDR1 is SGHTA and CDR2 is FQGNSA. The CDR3 spans 16 residues. CDR3 DNA sequence: TGTGCCAGCAGCTTAAGAGGGGGGGCTGGGGCCAACGTCCTGACTTTC. It specifies CASSLRGGAGANVLTF. Combining the CDR3 with reference TRBV7-2 and TRBJ2-6 gives the whole variable domain GAGVSQSPSNKVTEKGKDVELRCDPISGHTALYWYRQSLGQGLEFLIYFQGNSAPDKSGLPSDRFSAERTGGSVSTLTIQRTQQEDSAVYLCASSLRGGAGANVLTFGAGSRLTVL.

V and J are TRBV5-4 and TRBJ2-1; 10 bases agree with TRBD2. Per the germline V gene, CDR1 is SGHNT and CDR2 is YYREEE (reference sequence). The trim removed 4 bases at V and 4 bases at J, leaving 11 bases unmatched. There are 17 residues in the CDR3. Here the CDR3 reads CASSVERGGLMYNEQFF. The CDR3 coding sequence is TGTGCCAGCAGCGTGGAGCGGGGGGGCCTTATGTACAATGAGCAGTTCTTC.

The gene calls are TRBV5-1 and TRBJ1-3; the match to TRBD1 covers 7 bases. CDR1 SGHRS and CDR2 YFSETQ come from the germline V gene. The junction had 0 bases not matched to a gene; V was cut back by 3 bases and J by 0 bases. This CDR3 is 14 amino acids long. CDR3 coding DNA: TGCGCCAGCAGCTGGGACAGCTCTGGAAACACCATATATTTT. Translated: CASSWDSSGNTIYF. The complete variable domain, with remaining parts taken from reference TRBV5-1 and TRBJ1-3, reads KAGVTQTPRYLIKTRGQQVTLSCSPISGHRSVSWYQQTPGQGLQFLFEYFSETQRNKGNFPGRFSGRQFSNSRSEMNVSTLELGDSALYLCASSWDSSGNTIYFGEGSWLTVV.

The count of this clone is one. The chain has TRBV6-5 and TRBJ2-1; 7 nucleotides agree with TRBD2. The CDR3 contains 13 residues. Germline CDR1 and CDR2: MNHEY and SVGAGI. J lost 8 bases, V lost 8 bases, and 9 bases had no gene match. The CDR3 bases are TGTGCCAGCCAGATGGGCCGGGGGGATGAGCAGTTCTTC. It translates to CASQMGRGDEQFF.